This record covers a single T cell receptor beta chain. As yet, its antigen is unknown. The authors reverse transcribed all of the isolated RNA, so sequencing captured expressed TCRB transcripts. The protocol was immunoSEQ multiplex PCR, while the TCRdb copy is restricted to in-frame clones and leaves out a portion. The sample lists some 370,000 clones, roughly a tenth occurring once. A single heparinised blood sample, averaging roughly 0.11 L, was obtained per donor. The sample belongs to a study of beta chain features in type 1 diabetes. Study context: Taken together, all samples contributed 107,917,701 examined sorted cells.

Germline V gene sequence: CDR1 LGHNA, CDR2 YSLEER. Trimming removed 3 bases at V and 5 bases at J, with 10 bases between. The CDR3 has 13 amino acids. Study-wide results and caveats: The study found that naive, central memory and Treg TCRB repertoires appeared more similar in patients than in healthy donors. In all four CD4+ subsets, TCRB CDR3 length was significantly, moderately reduced in type 1 diabetes.

The clonotype comes from a man aged 30 to 39 with type 1 diabetes. The chain uses TRBV4-3 and TRBJ2-5, with D possibly TRBD2 on 6 matching bases. The sample comprised central memory CD4+ T cells from blood. The CDR3 DNA reads TGCGCCAGCAGCCAGACTCGGGGGGAGACCCAGTACTTC. This encodes CASSQTRGETQYF.